This T cell receptor beta chain was sequenced for a study of T cells in tuberculosis. Germline CDR1 reads SGHRS; CDR2 reads YFSETQ. The CDR3 consists of 14 residues. V was pared by 2 bases and J by 5 bases, with 14 bases between. This clone showed up just once. Some clones are missing from TCRdb's copy, which holds only in-frame ones; the method was immunoSEQ multiplex PCR. The sample has around 30,000 clones; roughly 93% are singletons. Time point meaning: new active TB diagnosis, blood taken before or within 7 days of starting treatment. The material sequenced was PBMCs, taken at tuberculosis diagnosis. J is TRBJ2-7 and V is TRBV5-1; weak D call: TRBD2 (6 bases). This receptor was obtained from an adult with tuberculosis. The CDR3 region is CASSLTRRENEQYF. In DNA form, the CDR3 reads TGCGCCAGCAGCTTAACCAGGAGGGAGAACGAGCAGTACTTC.